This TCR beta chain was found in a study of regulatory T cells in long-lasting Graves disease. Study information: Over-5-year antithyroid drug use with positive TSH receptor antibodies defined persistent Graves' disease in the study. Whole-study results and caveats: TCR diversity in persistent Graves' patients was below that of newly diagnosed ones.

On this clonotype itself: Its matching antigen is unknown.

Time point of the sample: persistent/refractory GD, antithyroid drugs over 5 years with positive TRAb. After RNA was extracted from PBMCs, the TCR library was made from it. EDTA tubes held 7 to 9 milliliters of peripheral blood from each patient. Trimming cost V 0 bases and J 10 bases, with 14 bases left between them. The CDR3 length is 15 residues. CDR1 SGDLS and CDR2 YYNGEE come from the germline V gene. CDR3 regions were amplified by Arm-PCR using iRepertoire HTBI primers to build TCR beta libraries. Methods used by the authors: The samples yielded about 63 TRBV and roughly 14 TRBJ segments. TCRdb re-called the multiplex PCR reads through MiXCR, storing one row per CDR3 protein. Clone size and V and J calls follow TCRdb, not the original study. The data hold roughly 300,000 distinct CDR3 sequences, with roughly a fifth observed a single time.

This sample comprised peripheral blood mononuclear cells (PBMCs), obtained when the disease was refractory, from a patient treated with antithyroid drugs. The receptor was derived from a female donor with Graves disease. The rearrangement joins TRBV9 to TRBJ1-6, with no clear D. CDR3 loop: CASSVGLGWLSPLHF. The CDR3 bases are TGTGCCAGCAGCGTAGGACTGGGCTGGTTATCACCCCTCCACTTT. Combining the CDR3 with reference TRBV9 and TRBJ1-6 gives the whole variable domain DSGVTQTPKHLITATGQRVTLRCSPRSGDLSVYWYQQSLDQGLQFLIQYYNGEERAKGNILERFSAQQFPDLHSELNLSSLELGDSALYFCASSVGLGWLSPLHFGNGTRLTVT.